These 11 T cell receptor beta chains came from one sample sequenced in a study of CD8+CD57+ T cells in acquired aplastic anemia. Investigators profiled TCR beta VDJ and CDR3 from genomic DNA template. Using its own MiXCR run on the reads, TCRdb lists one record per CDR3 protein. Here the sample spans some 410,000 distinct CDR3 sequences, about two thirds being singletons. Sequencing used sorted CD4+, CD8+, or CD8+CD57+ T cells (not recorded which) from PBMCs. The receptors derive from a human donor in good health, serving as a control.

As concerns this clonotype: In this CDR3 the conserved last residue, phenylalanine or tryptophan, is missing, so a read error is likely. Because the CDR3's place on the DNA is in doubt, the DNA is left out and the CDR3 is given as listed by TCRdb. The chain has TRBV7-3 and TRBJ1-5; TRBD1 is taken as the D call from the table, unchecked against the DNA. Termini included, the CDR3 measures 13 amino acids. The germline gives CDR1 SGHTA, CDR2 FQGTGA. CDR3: CASSFGRGPAKHY.

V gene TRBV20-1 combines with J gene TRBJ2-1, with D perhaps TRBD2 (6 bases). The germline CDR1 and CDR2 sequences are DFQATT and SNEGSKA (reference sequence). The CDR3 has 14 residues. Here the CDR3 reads CSAYARGIYNEQFF. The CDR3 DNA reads TGCAGCGCTTACGCACGGGGGATCTATAATGAGCAGTTCTTC.

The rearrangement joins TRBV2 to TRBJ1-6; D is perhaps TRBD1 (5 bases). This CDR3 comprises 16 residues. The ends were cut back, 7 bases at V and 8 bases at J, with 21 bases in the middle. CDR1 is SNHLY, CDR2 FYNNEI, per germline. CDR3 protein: CASTPLHRGRDSPLHF. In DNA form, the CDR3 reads TGTGCCAGCACCCCTCTCCACCGGGGCAGAGATTCACCCCTCCACTTT.

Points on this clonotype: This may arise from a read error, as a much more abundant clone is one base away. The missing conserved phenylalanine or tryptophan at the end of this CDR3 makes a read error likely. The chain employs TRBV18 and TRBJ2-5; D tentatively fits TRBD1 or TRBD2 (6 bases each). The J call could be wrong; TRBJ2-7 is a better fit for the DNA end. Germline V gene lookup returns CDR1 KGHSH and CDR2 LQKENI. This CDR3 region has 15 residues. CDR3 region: CASSPAGTGYYEQYL. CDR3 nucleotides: TGTGCCAGCTCACCGGCGGGAACAGGGTATTACGAGCAGTACCTC.

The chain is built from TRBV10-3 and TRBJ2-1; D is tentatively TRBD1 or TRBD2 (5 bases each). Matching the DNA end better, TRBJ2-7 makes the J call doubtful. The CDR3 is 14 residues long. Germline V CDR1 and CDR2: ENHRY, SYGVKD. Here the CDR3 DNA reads TGTGCCATCAGTGAGTCCCGGACGGAAGGGACGCAGTACTTC. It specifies CAISESRTEGTQYF.

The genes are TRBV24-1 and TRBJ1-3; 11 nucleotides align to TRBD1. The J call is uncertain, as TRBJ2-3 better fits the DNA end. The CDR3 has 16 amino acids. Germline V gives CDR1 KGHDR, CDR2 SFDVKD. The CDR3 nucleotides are TGTGCCACCAGTGAGGGGCCCCGGGACAGGGGGGACACGCAGTATTTT. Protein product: CATSEGPRDRGDTQYF.

The DNA for the CDR3 is TGTGCCAGCAGGAGCCTTGAGGGGAACTATGGCTACACCTTC. As protein: CASRSLEGNYGYTF. This chain joins TRBV2 and TRBJ1-2; perhaps TRBD1 as D (5 bases). Trimming took 6 bases from V and 2 from J, leaving 13 bases between them. The CDR3 spans 14 residues. The germline V gene has CDR1 SNHLY and CDR2 FYNNEI. Supplemented by reference TRBV2 and TRBJ1-2, the full variable domain reads EPEVTQTPSHQVTQMGQEVILRCVPISNHLYFYWYRQILGQKVEFLVSFYNNEISEKSEIFDDQFSVERPDGSNFTLKIRSTKLEDSAMYFCASRSLEGNYGYTFGSGTRLTVV.

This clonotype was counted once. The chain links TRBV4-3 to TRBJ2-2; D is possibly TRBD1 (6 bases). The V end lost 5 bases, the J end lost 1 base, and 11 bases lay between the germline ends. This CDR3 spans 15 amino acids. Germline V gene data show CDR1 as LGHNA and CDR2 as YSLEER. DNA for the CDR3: TGCGCCAGCAGCAGACCCAGGGGGAACACCGGGGAGCTGTTTTTT. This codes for CASSRPRGNTGELFF.

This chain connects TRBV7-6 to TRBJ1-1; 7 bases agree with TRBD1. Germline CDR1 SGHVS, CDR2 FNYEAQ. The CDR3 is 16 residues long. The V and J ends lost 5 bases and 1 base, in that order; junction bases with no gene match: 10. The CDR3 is CASSTRDRQSNTEAFF. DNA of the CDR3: TGTGCCAGCAGCACCAGGGACAGACAATCGAACACTGAAGCTTTCTTT.

The DNA of the CDR3 is TGTGCCAGCGTCAGCGATGGGAACACCATATATTTT. It is translated as CASVSDGNTIYF. J is TRBJ1-3 and V is TRBV7-2; no firm D call. The CDR3 is made up of 12 amino acids. V was pared by 8 bases and J by 7 bases, with 12 bases between. Germline loops: CDR1 SGHTA, CDR2 FQGNSA.

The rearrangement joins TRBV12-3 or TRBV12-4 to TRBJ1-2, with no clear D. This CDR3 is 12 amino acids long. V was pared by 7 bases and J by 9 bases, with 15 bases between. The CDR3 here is CASKSTHDSYTF. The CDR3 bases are TGTGCCAGCAAGAGCACGCACGACAGCTACACCTTC.